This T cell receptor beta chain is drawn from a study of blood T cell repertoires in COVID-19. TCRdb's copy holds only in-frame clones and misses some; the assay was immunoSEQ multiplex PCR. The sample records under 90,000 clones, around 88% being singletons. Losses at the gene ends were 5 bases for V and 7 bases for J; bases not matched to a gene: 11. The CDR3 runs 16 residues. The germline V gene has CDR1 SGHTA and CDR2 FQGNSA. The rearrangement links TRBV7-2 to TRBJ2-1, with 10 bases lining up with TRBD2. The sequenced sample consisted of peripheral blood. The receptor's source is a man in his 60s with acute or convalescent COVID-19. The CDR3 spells CASSPYHLAGANEQFF. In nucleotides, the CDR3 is TGTGCCAGCAGCCCCTACCATCTAGCGGGGGCTAATGAGCAGTTCTTC.